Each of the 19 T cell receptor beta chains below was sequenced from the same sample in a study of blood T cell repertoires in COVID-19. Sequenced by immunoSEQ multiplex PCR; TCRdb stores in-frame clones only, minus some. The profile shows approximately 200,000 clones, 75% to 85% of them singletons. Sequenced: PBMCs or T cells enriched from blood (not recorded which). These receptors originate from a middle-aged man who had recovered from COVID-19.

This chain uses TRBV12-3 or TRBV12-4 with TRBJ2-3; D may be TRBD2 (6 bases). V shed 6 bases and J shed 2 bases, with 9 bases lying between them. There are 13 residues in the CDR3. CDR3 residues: CASRRDFTDTQYF. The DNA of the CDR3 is TGTGCCAGCAGACGGGACTTCACAGATACGCAGTATTTT.

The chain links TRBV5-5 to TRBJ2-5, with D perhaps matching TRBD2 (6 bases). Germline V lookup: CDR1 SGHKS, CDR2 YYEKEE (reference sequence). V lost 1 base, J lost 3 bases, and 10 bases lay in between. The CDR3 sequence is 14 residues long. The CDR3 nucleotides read TGTGCCAGCAGCTTGAACGGGGGAGAAGAGACCCAGTACTTC. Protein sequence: CASSLNGGEETQYF.

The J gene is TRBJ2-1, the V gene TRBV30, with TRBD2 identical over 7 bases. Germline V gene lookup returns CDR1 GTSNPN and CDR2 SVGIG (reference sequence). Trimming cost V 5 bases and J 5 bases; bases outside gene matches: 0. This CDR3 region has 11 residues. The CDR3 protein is CAWGLDNEQFF. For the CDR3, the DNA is TGTGCCTGGGGACTAGACAATGAGCAGTTCTTC.

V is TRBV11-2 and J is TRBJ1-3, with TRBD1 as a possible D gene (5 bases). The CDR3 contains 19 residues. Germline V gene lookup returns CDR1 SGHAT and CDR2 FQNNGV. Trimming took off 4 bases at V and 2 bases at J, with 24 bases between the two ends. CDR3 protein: CASSSIRESRAPTGNTIYF. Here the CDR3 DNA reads TGTGCCAGCAGCTCAATTAGGGAATCCAGGGCACCTACTGGAAACACCATATATTTT.

CDR3 in amino acids: CAWSVQIYQPQHF. In nucleotides, the CDR3 is TGTGCCTGGAGTGTACAGATTTATCAGCCCCAGCATTTT. The chain combines TRBV30 with TRBJ1-5, with D unclear. The CDR3 loop spans 13 amino acids. V was clipped by 0 bases and J by 5 bases, with 8 bases between them. Looked up from germline, CDR1 is GTSNPN and CDR2 is SVGIG (reference sequence).

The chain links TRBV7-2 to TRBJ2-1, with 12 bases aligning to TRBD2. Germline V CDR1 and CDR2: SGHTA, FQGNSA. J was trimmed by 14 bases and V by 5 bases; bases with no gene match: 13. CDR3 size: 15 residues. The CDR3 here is CASSVGLAGQKGEFF. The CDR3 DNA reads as TGTGCCAGCAGCGTCGGACTAGCGGGACAAAAAGGGGAGTTCTTC.

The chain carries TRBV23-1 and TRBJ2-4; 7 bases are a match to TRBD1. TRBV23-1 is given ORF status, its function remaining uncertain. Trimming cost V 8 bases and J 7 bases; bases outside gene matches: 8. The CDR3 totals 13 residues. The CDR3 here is CASLTTGVNIQYF. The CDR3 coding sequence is TGCGCCAGCCTTACCACAGGGGTGAACATTCAGTACTTC.

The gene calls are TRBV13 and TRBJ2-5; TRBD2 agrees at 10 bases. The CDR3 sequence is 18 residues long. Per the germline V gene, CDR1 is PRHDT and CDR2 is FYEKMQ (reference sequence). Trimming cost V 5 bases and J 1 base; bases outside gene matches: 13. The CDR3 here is CASSPWRALAGVQETQYF. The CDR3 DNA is TGTGCCAGCAGCCCATGGCGTGCTCTAGCGGGAGTCCAAGAGACCCAGTACTTC.

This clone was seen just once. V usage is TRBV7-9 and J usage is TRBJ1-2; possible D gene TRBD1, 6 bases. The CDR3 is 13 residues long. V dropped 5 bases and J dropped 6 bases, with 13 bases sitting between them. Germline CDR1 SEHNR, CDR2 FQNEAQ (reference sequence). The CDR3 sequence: CASSLGRGNGYTF. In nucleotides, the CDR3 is TGTGCCAGCAGCCTGGGCAGGGGAAATGGCTACACCTTC.

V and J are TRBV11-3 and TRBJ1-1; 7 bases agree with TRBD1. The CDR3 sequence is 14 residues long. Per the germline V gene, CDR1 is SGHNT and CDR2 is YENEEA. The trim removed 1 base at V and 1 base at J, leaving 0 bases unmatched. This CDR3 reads CASSLAGGNTEAFF. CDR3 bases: TGTGCCAGCAGCTTAGCAGGGGGGAACACTGAAGCTTTCTTT.

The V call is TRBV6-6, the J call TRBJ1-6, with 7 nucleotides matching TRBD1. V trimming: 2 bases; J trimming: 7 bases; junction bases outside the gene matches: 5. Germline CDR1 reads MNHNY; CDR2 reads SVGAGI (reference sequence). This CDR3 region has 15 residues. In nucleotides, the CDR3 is TGTGCCAGCAGTTACCCACAGGGGACCAATTCACCCCTCCACTTT. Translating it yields CASSYPQGTNSPLHF.

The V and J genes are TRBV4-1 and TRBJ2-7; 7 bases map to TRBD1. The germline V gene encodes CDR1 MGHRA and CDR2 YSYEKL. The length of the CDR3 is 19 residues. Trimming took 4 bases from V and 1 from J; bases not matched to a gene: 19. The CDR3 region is CASSLTAFSGTDRSYEQYF. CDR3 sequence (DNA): TGCGCCAGCAGCCTCACGGCCTTTTCCGGGACAGATAGATCCTACGAGCAGTACTTC.

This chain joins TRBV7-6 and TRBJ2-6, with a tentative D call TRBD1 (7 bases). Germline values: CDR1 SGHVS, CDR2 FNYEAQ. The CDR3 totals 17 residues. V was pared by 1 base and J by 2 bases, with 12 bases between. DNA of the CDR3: TGTGCCAGCAGCTTAGGACAGGGAGGAACTGGGGCCAACGTCCTGACTTTC. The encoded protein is CASSLGQGGTGANVLTF.

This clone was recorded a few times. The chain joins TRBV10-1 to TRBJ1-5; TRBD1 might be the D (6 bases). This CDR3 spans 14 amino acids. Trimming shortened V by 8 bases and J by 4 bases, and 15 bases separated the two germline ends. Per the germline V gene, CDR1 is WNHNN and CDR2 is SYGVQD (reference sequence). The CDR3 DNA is TGCGCCAGCCCCCCGGACAGTGGGAATCAGCCCCAGCATTTT. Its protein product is CASPPDSGNQPQHF.

CDR3 bases: TGTGCCAGCAGCCTAACAGGGAACTATGGCTACACCTTC. As protein: CASSLTGNYGYTF. The chain links TRBV14 to TRBJ1-2; tentative D call: TRBD1 (6 bases). The V and J ends lost 4 bases and 2 bases respectively, with 8 bases between them. The germline V gene encodes CDR1 SGHDN and CDR2 FVKESK. This CDR3 has 13 amino acids.

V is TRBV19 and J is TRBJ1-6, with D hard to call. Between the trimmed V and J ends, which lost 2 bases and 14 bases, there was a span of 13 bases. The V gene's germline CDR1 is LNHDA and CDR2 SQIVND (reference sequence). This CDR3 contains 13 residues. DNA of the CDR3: TGTGCCAGTAGTATAAAAAGCCCTCCAACCCTCCACTTT. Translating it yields CASSIKSPPTLHF.

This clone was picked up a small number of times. The CDR3 is CASRPGTGVRTEAFF. The CDR3 DNA follows: TGTGCCAGCCGCCCCGGGACAGGGGTTAGGACTGAAGCTTTCTTT. The V call is TRBV28, the J call TRBJ1-1; 10 bases are a match to TRBD1. There are 15 residues in the CDR3. J gave up 5 bases and V 8 bases, and 11 bases lay outside the gene matches. Looked up from germline, CDR1 is MDHEN and CDR2 is SYDVKM.

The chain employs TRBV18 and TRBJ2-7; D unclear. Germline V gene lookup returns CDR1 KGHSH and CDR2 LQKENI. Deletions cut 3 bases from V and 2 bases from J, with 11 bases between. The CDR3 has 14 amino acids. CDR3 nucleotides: TGTGCCAGCTCACCGGGTGGGCCCGCCTACGAGCAGTACTTC. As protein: CASSPGGPAYEQYF. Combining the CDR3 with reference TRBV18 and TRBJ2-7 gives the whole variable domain NAGVMQNPRHLVRRRGQEARLRCSPMKGHSHVYWYRQLPEEGLKFMVYLQKENIIDESGMPKERFSAEFPKEGPSILRIQQVVRGDSAAYFCASSPGGPAYEQYFGPGTRLTVT.

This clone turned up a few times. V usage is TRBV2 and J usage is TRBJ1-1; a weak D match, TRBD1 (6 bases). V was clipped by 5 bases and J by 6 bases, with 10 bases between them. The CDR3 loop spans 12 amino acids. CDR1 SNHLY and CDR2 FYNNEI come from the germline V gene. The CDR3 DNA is TGTGCCAGCAGTATACAGGGCGCTGAAGCTTTCTTT. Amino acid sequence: CASSIQGAEAFF. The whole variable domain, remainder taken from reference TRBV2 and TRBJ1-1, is EPEVTQTPSHQVTQMGQEVILRCVPISNHLYFYWYRQILGQKVEFLVSFYNNEISEKSEIFDDQFSVERPDGSNFTLKIRSTKLEDSAMYFCASSIQGAEAFFGQGTRLTVV.